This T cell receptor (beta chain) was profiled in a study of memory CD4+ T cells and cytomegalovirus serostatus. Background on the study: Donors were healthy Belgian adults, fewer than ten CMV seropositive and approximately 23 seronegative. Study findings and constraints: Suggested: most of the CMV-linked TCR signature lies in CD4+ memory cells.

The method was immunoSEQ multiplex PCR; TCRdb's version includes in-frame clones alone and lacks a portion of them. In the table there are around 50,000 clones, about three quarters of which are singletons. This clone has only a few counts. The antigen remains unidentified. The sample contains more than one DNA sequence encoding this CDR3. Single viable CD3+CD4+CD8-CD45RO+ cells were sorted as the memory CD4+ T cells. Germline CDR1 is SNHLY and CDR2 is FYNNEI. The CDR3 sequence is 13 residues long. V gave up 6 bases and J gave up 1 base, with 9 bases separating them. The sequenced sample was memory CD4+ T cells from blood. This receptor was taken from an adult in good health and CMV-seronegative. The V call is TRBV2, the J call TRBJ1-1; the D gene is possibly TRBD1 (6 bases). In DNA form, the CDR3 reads TGTGCCAGCAGAGCGGACAGGAACACTGAAGCTTTCTTT. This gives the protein CASRADRNTEAFF.